The rows below give T cell receptor beta chains drawn from one sample of a study of T cell responses to AZD1222 COVID-19 vaccine. Method: immunoSEQ multiplex PCR; TCRdb's copy keeps in-frame clones and lacks some. In the table there are 75,000 to 95,000 clones, about 88% of which are singletons. Sample: peripheral blood, taken on day 0 of AZD1222 vaccination. The receptors derive from an adult in good health. The CDR3 runs from the conserved cysteine through the conserved F or W. A D gene is named only where the DNA matches it firmly. Rows give clone size only sometimes, using once, few, many, or a class for an expanded clone.

D	size	V	J	CDR3	DNA
TRBD2	.	TRBV5-6	TRBJ2-5	CASSGSGRIETQYF	TGTGCCAGCAGCGGGAGCGGGAGGATCGAGACCCAGTACTTC
.	.	TRBV4-2	TRBJ1-2	CASSQDSRNYGYTF	TGTGCCAGCAGCCAAGATTCAAGAAACTATGGCTACACCTTC
.	.	TRBV5-5	TRBJ2-1	CASSWEEGRANFF	TGTGCCAGCAGCTGGGAGGAGGGCAGGGCCAATTTCTTC
.	.	TRBV7-2	TRBJ1-2	CASSSGVTKDYGYTF	TGTGCCAGCAGCTCAGGGGTCACTAAGGACTATGGCTACACCTTC
.	.	TRBV18	TRBJ1-6	CASSPPSSYNSPLHF	TGTGCCAGCTCACCGCCCAGCTCCTATAATTCACCCCTCCACTTT
.	.	TRBV2	TRBJ2-7	CASKMTVYEQYF	TGTGCCAGCAAAATGACAGTCTACGAGCAGTACTTC
.	once	TRBV11-2	TRBJ1-2	CASSLETKGWEGGYTF	TGTGCCAGCAGCTTAGAAACCAAGGGATGGGAAGGGGGCTACACCTTC
.	.	TRBV7-9	TRBJ1-2	CASSHAGGAAYGYTF	TGTGCCAGCAGCCACGCCGGGGGCGCCGCCTATGGCTACACCTTC
.	.	TRBV12-3/TRBV12-4	TRBJ2-7	CASRQQGGYEQYF	TGTGCCAGCAGGCAACAAGGGGGCTACGAGCAGTACTTC
.	.	TRBV11-2	TRBJ2-7	CASSLSVAADPSYEQYF	TGTGCCAGCAGCTTATCGGTCGCAGCGGACCCTTCCTACGAGCAGTACTTC
.	once	TRBV7-2	TRBJ2-7	CASSLGQMNYEQYF	TGTGCCAGCAGCTTAGGACAGATGAACTACGAGCAGTACTTC
.	.	TRBV16	TRBJ2-3	CASSQSMPTDTQYF	TGTGCCAGCAGCCAATCAATGCCCACAGATACGCAGTATTTT
.	.	TRBV7-9	TRBJ1-6	CASRGDGNSPLHF	TGTGCCAGCAGGGGAGACGGAAATTCACCCCTCCACTTT
TRBD2	.	TRBV15	TRBJ2-4	CATSVSGGAGIQYF	TGTGCCACCAGCGTAAGCGGGGGGGCCGGAATTCAGTACTTC
.	.	TRBV4-3	TRBJ2-3	CASSPRSQRTDTDTQYF	TGCGCCAGCAGCCCGCGAAGCCAACGGACGGACACAGATACGCAGTATTTT
TRBD2	.	TRBV4-3	TRBJ2-7	CASSRTAGESSYEQYF	TGCGCCAGCAGCCGAACAGCGGGGGAAAGCTCCTACGAGCAGTACTTC
.	.	TRBV27	TRBJ1-1	CASSFATDYTEAFF	TGTGCCAGCAGTTTTGCGACCGACTATACTGAAGCTTTCTTT
TRBD1	.	TRBV15	TRBJ2-7	CATSREQGYEQYF	TGTGCCACCAGCAGAGAACAGGGGTACGAGCAGTACTTC
TRBD2	.	TRBV5-4	TRBJ2-1	CASSPGLAGGSYNEQFF	TGTGCCAGCAGCCCCGGACTAGCGGGGGGATCCTACAATGAGCAGTTCTTC
TRBD1	.	TRBV5-1	TRBJ2-7	CASRSGQVDYEQYF	TGCGCCAGCAGATCTGGACAGGTCGACTACGAGCAGTACTTC
TRBD2	few	TRBV3-1/TRBV3-2	TRBJ2-1	CASSQTPGGWTSGGQSSYNEQFF	TGTGCCAGCAGCCAAACCCCAGGCGGATGGACTAGCGGGGGGCAGAGCTCCTACAATGAGCAGTTCTTC
TRBD1	.	TRBV6-6	TRBJ2-7	CASGRQGSYEQYF	TGTGCCAGCGGGAGACAGGGCTCCTACGAGCAGTACTTC
.	.	TRBV9	TRBJ1-1	CASSVEIRGTEAFF	TGTGCCAGCAGCGTAGAAATTCGGGGCACTGAAGCTTTCTTT
.	.	TRBV5-1	TRBJ1-2	CASRRSNGYTF	TGCGCCAGCAGAAGGAGTAACGGCTACACCTTC
TRBD1	.	TRBV5-6	TRBJ1-2	CASSMVDRTSNYGYTF	TGTGCCAGCAGCATGGTGGACAGGACGTCAAACTATGGCTACACCTTC
.	once	TRBV5-1	TRBJ2-3	CASSLARSTQYF	TGCGCCAGCAGCTTGGCTAGAAGTACGCAGTATTTT